This T cell receptor beta chain was captured by sequencing in a study of blood T cell repertoires in COVID-19. With V trimmed by 4 bases and J by 6 bases, 8 bases remained unmatched. This CDR3 has 14 residues. Germline assignment: CDR1 KGHSH and CDR2 LQKENI. The method was immunoSEQ multiplex PCR; TCRdb's version includes in-frame clones alone and lacks a portion of them. The data contain around 300,000 clones, more than 80% of them singletons. This TCR derives from a woman aged 18-29 years who had recovered from COVID-19. Input material: PBMCs or T cells enriched from blood (not recorded which). The chain uses TRBV18 and TRBJ1-2, with 7 bases that match TRBD1. The CDR3 region has the DNA TGTGCCAGCTCACTTTATTCCGGGACAGATGGCTACACCTTC. It is translated as CASSLYSGTDGYTF.